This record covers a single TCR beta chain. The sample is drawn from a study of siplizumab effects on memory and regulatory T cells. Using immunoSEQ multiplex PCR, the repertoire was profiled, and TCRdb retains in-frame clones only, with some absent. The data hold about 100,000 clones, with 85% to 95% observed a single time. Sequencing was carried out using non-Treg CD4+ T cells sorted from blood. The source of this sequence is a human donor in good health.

The CDR3 loop reads CASGAGQETQYF. Here the CDR3 DNA reads TGTGCCAGCGGGGCAGGTCAAGAGACCCAGTACTTC. The gene calls are TRBV25-1 and TRBJ2-5; a possible D gene is TRBD1 (5 bases). V was cut by 8 bases and J by 2 bases, with 9 bases left in between. CDR3 size: 12 residues. Per germline, CDR1 MGHDK and CDR2 SYGVNS.